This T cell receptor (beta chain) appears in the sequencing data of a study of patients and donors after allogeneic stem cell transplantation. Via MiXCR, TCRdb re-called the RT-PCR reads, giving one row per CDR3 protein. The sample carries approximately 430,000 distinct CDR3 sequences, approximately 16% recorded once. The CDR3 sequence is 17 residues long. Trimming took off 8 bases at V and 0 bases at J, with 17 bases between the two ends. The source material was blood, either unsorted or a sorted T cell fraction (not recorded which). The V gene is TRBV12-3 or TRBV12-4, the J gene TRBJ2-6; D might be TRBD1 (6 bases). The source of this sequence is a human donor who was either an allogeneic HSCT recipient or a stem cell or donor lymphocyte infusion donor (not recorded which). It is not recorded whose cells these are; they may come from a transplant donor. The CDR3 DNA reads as TGTGCCAGCTGGGGGCTAGCCTCAAACTCTGGGGCCAACGTCCTGACTTTC. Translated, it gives CASWGLASNSGANVLTF.